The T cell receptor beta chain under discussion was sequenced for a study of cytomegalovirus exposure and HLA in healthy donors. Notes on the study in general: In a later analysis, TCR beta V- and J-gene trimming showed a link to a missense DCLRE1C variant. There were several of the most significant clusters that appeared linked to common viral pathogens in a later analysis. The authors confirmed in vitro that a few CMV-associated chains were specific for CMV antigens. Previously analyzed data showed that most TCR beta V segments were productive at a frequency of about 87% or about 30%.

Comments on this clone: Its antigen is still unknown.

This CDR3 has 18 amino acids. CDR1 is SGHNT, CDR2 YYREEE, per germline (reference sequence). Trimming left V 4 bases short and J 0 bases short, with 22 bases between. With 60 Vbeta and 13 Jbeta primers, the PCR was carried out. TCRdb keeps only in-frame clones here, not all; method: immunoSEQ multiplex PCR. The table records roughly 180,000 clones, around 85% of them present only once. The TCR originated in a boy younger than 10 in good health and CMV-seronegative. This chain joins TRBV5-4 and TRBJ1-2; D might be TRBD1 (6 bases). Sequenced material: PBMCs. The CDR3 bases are TGTGCCAGCAGCCCCCCCACGGGGGGGGGCGAAGCTAACTATGGCTACACCTTC. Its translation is CASSPPTGGGEANYGYTF.